This T cell receptor beta chain was profiled in a study of cytomegalovirus exposure and HLA in healthy donors. Study context: Of 300 to 500 genotyped donors, 81% clustered with self-reported Caucasian donors. Study-level findings and limits: CMV serostatus alone was available as immune exposure information. There were approximately 150 TCR beta chains listed as cytomegalovirus-associated.

PCR was performed using 60 Vbeta and 13 Jbeta primers. Using immunoSEQ multiplex PCR, the repertoire was profiled, and TCRdb retains in-frame clones only, with some absent. The sample consists of about 130,000 clones, around 63% of them appearing once. In the case of this clone: The antigen is unknown.

Germline assignment: CDR1 SGHRS and CDR2 YFSETQ. With 0 bases removed from V and 3 bases from J, the gap between germline ends came to 9 bases. The CDR3 is made up of 14 amino acids. What was sequenced was PBMCs. V gene TRBV5-1 combines with J gene TRBJ2-5, with D possibly TRBD1 on 5 matching bases. The sequence came from a human donor in good health. The CDR3 DNA reads as TGCGCCAGCAGCTTGGTACAGGACAAAGAGACCCAGTACTTC. This sequence encodes CASSLVQDKETQYF.